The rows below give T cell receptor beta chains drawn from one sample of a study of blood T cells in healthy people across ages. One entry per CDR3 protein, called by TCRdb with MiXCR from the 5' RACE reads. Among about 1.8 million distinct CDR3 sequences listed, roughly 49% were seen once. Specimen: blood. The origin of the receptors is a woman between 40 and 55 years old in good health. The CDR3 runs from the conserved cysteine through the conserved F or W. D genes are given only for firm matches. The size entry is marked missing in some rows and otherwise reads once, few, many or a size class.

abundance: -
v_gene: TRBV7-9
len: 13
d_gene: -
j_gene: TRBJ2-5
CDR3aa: CASSLYPEETQYF
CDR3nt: TGTGCCAGCAGCTTATATCCAGAAGAGACCCAGTACTTC

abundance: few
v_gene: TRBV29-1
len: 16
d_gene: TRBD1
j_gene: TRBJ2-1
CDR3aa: CSVEESGTGTYNEQFF
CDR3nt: TGCAGCGTTGAAGAGTCCGGGACAGGCACCTACAATGAGCAGTTCTTC

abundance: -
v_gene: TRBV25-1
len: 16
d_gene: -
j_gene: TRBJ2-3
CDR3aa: CASSKAWQGTPDTQYF
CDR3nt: TGTGCCAGCAGTAAAGCCTGGCAGGGGACCCCAGATACGCAGTATTTT

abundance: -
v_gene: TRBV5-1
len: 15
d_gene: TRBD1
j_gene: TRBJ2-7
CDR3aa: CASSLEAGGLNEQYF
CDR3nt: TGCGCCAGCAGCTTGGAGGCAGGGGGCTTGAACGAGCAGTACTTC

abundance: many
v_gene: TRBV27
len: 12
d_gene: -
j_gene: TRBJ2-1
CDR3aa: CASSLRGREQFF
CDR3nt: TGTGCCAGCAGTTTAAGGGGCCGTGAGCAGTTCTTC

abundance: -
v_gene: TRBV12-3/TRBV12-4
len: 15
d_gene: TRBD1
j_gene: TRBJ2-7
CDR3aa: CASSPPGQANNEQYF
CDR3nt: TGTGCCAGCAGTCCCCCGGGACAGGCCAACAATGAGCAGTACTTC

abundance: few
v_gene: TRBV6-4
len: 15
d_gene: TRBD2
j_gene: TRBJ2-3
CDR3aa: CASSTAGGGGDTQYF
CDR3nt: TGTGCCAGCTCGACCGCGGGGGGAGGTGGAGATACGCAGTATTTT

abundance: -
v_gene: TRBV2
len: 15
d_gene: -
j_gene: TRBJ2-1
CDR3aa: CASRQGLILNNEQFF
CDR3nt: TGTGCCAGCCGGCAGGGGCTCATCCTCAACAATGAGCAGTTCTTC

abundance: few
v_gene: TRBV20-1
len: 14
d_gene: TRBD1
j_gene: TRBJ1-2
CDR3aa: CSVRQGLSNYGYTF
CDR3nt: TGCAGTGTAAGACAGGGCCTATCTAACTATGGCTACACCTTC

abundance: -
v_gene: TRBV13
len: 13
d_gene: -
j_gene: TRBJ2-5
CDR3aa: CASSLNVQETQYF
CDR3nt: TGTGCCAGCAGCTTGAATGTTCAAGAGACCCAGTACTTC

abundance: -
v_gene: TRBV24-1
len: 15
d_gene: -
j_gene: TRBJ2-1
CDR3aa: CATSDRTGPRNEQFF
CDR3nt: TGTGCCACCAGTGATCGCACCGGGCCCCGAAATGAGCAGTTCTTC

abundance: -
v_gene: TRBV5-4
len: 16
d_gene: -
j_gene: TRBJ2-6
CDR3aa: CASSFFSSSGANVLTF
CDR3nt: TGTGCCAGCAGCTTTTTCAGCAGCTCTGGGGCCAACGTCCTGACTTTC

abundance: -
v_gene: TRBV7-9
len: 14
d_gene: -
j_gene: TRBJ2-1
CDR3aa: CASSPKLSYNEQFF
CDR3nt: TGTGCCAGCAGCCCCAAGCTCTCCTACAATGAGCAGTTCTTC

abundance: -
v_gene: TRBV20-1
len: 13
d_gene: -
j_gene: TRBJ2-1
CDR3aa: CSTRQRTYNEQFF
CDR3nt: TGCAGTACCCGCCAGCGGACATACAATGAGCAGTTCTTC

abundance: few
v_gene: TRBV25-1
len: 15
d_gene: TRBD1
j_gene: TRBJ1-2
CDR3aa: CASSEWRQGADGYTF
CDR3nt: TGTGCCAGCAGTGAATGGAGACAGGGGGCGGATGGCTACACCTTC

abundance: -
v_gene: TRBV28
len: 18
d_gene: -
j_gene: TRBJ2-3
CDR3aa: CASSPQSAGPTSTDTQYF
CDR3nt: TGTGCCAGCAGTCCCCAATCGGCAGGCCCTACAAGCACAGATACGCAGTATTTT

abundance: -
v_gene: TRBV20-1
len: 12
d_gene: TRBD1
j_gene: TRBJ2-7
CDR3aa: CSAQQGAWEQYF
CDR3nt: TGCAGTGCTCAACAGGGGGCGTGGGAGCAGTACTTC

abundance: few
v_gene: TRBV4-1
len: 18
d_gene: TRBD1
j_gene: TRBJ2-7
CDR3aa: CASSLRLPGQGTSYEQYF
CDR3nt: TGCGCCAGCAGCCTCCGTCTCCCGGGACAGGGAACCTCCTACGAGCAGTACTTC

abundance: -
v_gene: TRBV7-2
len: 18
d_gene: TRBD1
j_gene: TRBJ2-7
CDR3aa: CASSSPGQTFGFFYEQYF
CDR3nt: TGTGCCAGCAGCTCCCCGGGACAGACTTTTGGGTTTTTCTACGAGCAGTACTTC

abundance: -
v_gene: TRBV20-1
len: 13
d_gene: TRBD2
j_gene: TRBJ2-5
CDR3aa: CSARGEFSETQYF
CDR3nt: TGCAGCGCTCGGGGGGAGTTCTCAGAGACCCAGTACTTC

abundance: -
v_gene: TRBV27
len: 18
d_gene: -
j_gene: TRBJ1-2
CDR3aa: CASSSTRDAATSNYGYTF
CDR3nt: TGTGCCAGCAGTTCTACCCGGGACGCGGCGACTTCTAACTATGGCTACACCTTC

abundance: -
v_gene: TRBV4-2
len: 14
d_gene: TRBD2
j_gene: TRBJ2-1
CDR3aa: CASSQAGGYDEQFF
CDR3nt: TGTGCCAGCAGCCAAGCGGGGGGGTACGATGAGCAGTTCTTC

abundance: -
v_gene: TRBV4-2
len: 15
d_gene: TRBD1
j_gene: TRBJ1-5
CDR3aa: CASSQGQGPNQPQHF
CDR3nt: TGTGCCAGCAGCCAAGGACAGGGCCCCAATCAGCCCCAGCATTTT

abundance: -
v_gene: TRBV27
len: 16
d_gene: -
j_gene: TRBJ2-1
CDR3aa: CASSPSSGDSGNEQFF
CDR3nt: TGTGCCAGCAGTCCCTCATCCGGAGACAGTGGCAATGAGCAGTTCTTC

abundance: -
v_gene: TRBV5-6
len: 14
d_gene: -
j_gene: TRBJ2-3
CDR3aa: CASSLRSSADTQYF
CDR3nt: TGTGCCAGCAGCTTACGATCCTCGGCAGATACGCAGTATTTT

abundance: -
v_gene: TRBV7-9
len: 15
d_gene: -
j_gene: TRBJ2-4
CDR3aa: CASSPTHLAKNIQYF
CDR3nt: TGTGCCAGCAGCCCTACACACCTAGCCAAAAACATTCAGTACTTC

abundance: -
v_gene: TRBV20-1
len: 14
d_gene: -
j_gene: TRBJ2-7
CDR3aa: CSARRQGIYNEQYF
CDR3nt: TGCAGTGCTAGGCGGCAGGGGATCTACAATGAGCAGTACTTC

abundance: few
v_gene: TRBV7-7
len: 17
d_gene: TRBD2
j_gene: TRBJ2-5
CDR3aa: CASSLRTSGGAGETQYF
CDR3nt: TGTGCTAGCAGCCTAAGGACTAGCGGGGGGGCAGGAGAGACCCAGTACTTC

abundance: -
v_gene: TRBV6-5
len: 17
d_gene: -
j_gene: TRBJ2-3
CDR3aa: CASSYWSGPSRADTQYF
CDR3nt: TGTGCCAGCAGTTACTGGTCGGGGCCCTCTCGAGCAGATACGCAGTATTTT

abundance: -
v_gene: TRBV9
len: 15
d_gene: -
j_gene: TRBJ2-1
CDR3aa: CASSVSAYSYNEQFF
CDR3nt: TGTGCCAGCAGCGTGTCGGCCTACTCCTACAATGAGCAGTTCTTC

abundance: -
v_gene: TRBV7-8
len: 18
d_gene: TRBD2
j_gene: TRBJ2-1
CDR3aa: CASSMGLAGTSKDNEQFF
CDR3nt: TGTGCCAGCAGCATGGGACTAGCGGGGACCTCAAAGGACAATGAGCAGTTCTTC

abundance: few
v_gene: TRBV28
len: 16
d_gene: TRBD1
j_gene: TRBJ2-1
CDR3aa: CASSSSDRGKRETQFF
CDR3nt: TGTGCCAGCAGTTCATCGGACAGGGGAAAAAGGGAGACCCAGTTCTTC

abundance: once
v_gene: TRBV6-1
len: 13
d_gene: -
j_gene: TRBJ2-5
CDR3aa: CASSETPPETQYF
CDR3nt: TGTGCCAGCAGTGAAACCCCTCCTGAGACCCAGTACTTC

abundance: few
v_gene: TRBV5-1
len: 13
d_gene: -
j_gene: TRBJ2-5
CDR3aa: CASSSNLRETQYF
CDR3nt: TGCGCCAGCAGCTCGAATCTGAGGGAGACCCAGTACTTC

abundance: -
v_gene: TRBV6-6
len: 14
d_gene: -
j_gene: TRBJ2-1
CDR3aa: CASINTGGGNEQFF
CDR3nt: TGTGCCAGCATCAATACGGGGGGCGGGAATGAGCAGTTCTTC

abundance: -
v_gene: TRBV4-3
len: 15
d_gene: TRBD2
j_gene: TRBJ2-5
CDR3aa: CASSPYLGGRETQYF
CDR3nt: TGCGCCAGCAGCCCCTATCTGGGGGGGAGGGAGACCCAGTACTTC

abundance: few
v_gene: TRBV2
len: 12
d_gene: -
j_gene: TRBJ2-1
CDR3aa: CAIPIKGNEQFF
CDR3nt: TGTGCCATCCCGATAAAGGGCAATGAGCAGTTCTTC

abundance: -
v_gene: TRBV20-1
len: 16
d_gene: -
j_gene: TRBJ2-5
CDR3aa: CSARVGPSPVQETQYF
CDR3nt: TGCAGTGCTAGAGTGGGACCCTCCCCGGTACAAGAGACCCAGTACTTC

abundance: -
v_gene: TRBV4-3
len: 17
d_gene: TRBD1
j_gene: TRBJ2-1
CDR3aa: CASSLYLDREIYNEQFF
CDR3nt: TGCGCCAGCAGCCTTTATCTGGACAGGGAGATCTACAATGAGCAGTTCTTC

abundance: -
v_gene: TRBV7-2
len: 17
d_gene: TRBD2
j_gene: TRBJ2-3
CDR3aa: CASSLARLASGGYTQYF
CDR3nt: TGTGCCAGCAGCTTAGCTCGACTAGCGAGCGGCGGGTATACGCAGTATTTT

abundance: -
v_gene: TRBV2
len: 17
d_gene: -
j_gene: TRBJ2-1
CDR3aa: CASSVGPHSYTYNEQFF
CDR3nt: TGTGCCAGCAGTGTAGGGCCCCACAGCTACACCTACAATGAGCAGTTCTTC

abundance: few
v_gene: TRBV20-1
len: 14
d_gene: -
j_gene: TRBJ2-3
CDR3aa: CSARDLKRVDTQYF
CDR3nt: TGCAGTGCTAGAGATCTCAAGCGGGTAGATACGCAGTATTTT

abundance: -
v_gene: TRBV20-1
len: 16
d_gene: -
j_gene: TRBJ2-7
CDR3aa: CSATSIEPSGSYEQYF
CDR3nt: TGCAGTGCTACTTCTATAGAGCCGTCTGGCTCCTACGAGCAGTACTTC

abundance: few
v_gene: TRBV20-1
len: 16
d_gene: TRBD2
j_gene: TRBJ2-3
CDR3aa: CSASASGTSGTDTQYF
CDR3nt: TGCAGTGCTAGCGCTTCCGGGACTAGCGGAACAGATACGCAGTATTTT

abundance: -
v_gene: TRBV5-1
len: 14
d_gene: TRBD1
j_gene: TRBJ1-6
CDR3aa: CASSEGQGVPPLHF
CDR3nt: TGCGCCAGCAGCGAAGGACAGGGGGTTCCACCCCTCCACTTT

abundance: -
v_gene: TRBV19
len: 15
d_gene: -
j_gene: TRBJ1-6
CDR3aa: CASSTYGDGNSPLHF
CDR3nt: TGTGCCAGTAGTACCTACGGGGACGGGAATTCACCCCTCCACTTT

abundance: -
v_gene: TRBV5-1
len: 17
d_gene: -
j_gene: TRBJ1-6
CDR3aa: CASSYGGKSSYNSPLHF
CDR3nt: TGCGCCAGCAGTTATGGCGGAAAAAGCTCCTATAATTCACCCCTCCACTTT

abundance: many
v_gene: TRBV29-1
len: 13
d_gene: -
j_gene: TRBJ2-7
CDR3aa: CSVEEGSAYEQYF
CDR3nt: TGCAGCGTTGAGGAGGGATCGGCCTACGAGCAGTACTTC

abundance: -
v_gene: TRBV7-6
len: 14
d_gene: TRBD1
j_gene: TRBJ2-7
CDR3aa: CASSPFRDRGEQYF
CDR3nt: TGTGCCAGCAGTCCCTTCCGGGACAGGGGCGAGCAGTACTTC

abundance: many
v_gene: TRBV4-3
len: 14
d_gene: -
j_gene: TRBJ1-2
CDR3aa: CASSQTQGWGGYTF
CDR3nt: TGCGCCAGCAGCCAAACGCAGGGGTGGGGTGGCTACACCTTC

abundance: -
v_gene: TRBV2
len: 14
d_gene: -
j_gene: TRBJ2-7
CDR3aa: CASRSIWAPYEQYF
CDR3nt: TGTGCCAGCAGATCGATATGGGCCCCCTACGAGCAGTACTTC

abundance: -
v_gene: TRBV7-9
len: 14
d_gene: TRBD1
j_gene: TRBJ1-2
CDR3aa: CASSPGQGPGGYTF
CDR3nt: TGTGCCAGCAGCCCGGGACAGGGTCCAGGTGGCTACACCTTC

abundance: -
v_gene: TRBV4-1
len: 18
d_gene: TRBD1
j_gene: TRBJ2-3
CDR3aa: CASSPSYRDRVNTDTQYF
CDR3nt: TGCGCCAGCAGCCCAAGCTATAGAGACAGGGTGAACACAGATACGCAGTATTTT

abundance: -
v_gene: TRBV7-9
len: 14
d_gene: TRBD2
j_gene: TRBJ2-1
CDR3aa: CASSPGLAGIWQFF
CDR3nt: TGTGCCAGCAGCCCTGGACTAGCGGGGATTTGGCAGTTCTTC